This section outlines one T cell receptor beta chain sequence together with its context. This specimen comes from a study of blood T cell repertoires in COVID-19. Background on the study: Italy, Spain and the United States were the sources of the convalescent and acute COVID-19 samples.

V lost 4 bases and J 0 bases, leaving 15 bases between the germline ends. The CDR3 totals 16 residues. Germline V gene sequence: CDR1 MDHEN, CDR2 SYDVKM. Sequenced by immunoSEQ multiplex PCR; TCRdb stores in-frame clones only, minus some. The repertoire has approximately 190,000 clones, roughly 90% of them found once; the top ten carry around 5.9%. The sequencing input was peripheral blood. The clonotype comes from a woman aged 35 to 49 who had recovered from COVID-19. The rearrangement uses TRBV28 and TRBJ1-1; D is ambiguous. The CDR3 sequence: CASSSQFGLLNTEAFF. In DNA, the CDR3 is TGTGCCAGCAGTTCTCAATTTGGCCTGCTGAACACTGAAGCTTTCTTT.